This is a list of T cell receptor beta chains from one sample in a study of T cell repertoires in cytomegalovirus infection. TCRdb itself ran the reads through MiXCR, one entry per CDR3 protein. The sample lists about 400,000 distinct CDR3 sequences, about a sixth occurring once. Sequenced: PBMCs. The receptors come from a human donor in good health (CMV status not recorded). Some clones in this sample may be carry-over from other donors' samples. Both conserved end residues are part of each CDR3. The D gene is left open where the match is weak. Clone size is stated in some rows and not others, as once, few, many or a class when expanded.

j_call: TRBJ1-1; v_call: TRBV20-1; clone_size: few; d_call: -; cdr3_nt: TGCAGTGCTAGAGTTGTCACTGAAGCTTTCTTT; cdr3_aa: CSARVVTEAFF
j_call: TRBJ2-2; v_call: TRBV3-1; clone_size: few; d_call: TRBD2; cdr3_nt: TGTGCCAGCAGTCAACTAGCGATAAGGACCGGGGAGCTGTTTTTT; cdr3_aa: CASSQLAIRTGELFF
j_call: TRBJ2-7; v_call: TRBV12-3/TRBV12-4; clone_size: many; d_call: TRBD2; cdr3_nt: TGTGCCAGCAGTTTAGGCCTCGGGGGAGGGCCCGGCGAGCAGTACTTC; cdr3_aa: CASSLGLGGGPGEQYF
j_call: TRBJ2-7; v_call: TRBV20-1; clone_size: few; d_call: -; cdr3_nt: TGCAGTGCTAGGGGCAGGGAGGAGCTGTGGTACGAGCAGTACTTC; cdr3_aa: CSARGREELWYEQYF
j_call: TRBJ1-6; v_call: TRBV2; clone_size: -; d_call: -; cdr3_nt: TGTGCCAGCAGTGGTGCACTAAGTTCACCCCTCCACTTT; cdr3_aa: CASSGALSSPLHF
j_call: TRBJ1-2; v_call: TRBV20-1; clone_size: -; d_call: -; cdr3_nt: TGCAGTGCTAGAGCACAGATCTCCTATGGCTACACCTTC; cdr3_aa: CSARAQISYGYTF
j_call: TRBJ2-5; v_call: TRBV7-9; clone_size: few; d_call: -; cdr3_nt: TGTGCCAGCTTGCAGGGGAACAACCAAGAGACCCAGTACTTC; cdr3_aa: CASLQGNNQETQYF
j_call: TRBJ1-4; v_call: TRBV18; clone_size: few; d_call: TRBD1; cdr3_nt: TGTGCCAGCTCACGGGACAGGGATGAAAAACTGTTTTTT; cdr3_aa: CASSRDRDEKLFF
j_call: TRBJ1-5; v_call: TRBV28; clone_size: -; d_call: -; cdr3_nt: TGTGCCGGCGGGTCGACAAATCAGCCCCAGCATTTT; cdr3_aa: CAGGSTNQPQHF
j_call: TRBJ1-6; v_call: TRBV18; clone_size: few; d_call: -; cdr3_nt: TGTGCCAGCTCACCAACCCGGGAGGGAAATTCACCCCTCCACTTT; cdr3_aa: CASSPTREGNSPLHF
j_call: TRBJ1-6; v_call: TRBV7-9; clone_size: -; d_call: TRBD1; cdr3_nt: TGTGCCAGCAGCTCCACGGACAGGGGGTTTGATTCACCCCTCCACTTT; cdr3_aa: CASSSTDRGFDSPLHF
j_call: TRBJ2-3; v_call: TRBV12-3/TRBV12-4; clone_size: -; d_call: TRBD2; cdr3_nt: TGTGCCAGCAGTTTAGAGGGACTAGCGGGCCTAACAGATACGCAGTATTTT; cdr3_aa: CASSLEGLAGLTDTQYF
j_call: TRBJ2-1; v_call: TRBV28; clone_size: many; d_call: -; cdr3_nt: TGTGCCAGCAGGCAAAGACAGGCCGAGTACAATGAGCAGTTCTTC; cdr3_aa: CASRQRQAEYNEQFF
j_call: TRBJ2-1; v_call: TRBV5-4; clone_size: -; d_call: -; cdr3_nt: TGTGCCAGCAGCCCCATGCGCCCCTCCTACAATGAGCAGTTCTTC; cdr3_aa: CASSPMRPSYNEQFF
j_call: TRBJ2-2; v_call: TRBV19; clone_size: -; d_call: TRBD2; cdr3_nt: TGTGCCAGTAGTATAGGTGCGGGGGTCACCGGGGAGCTGTTTTTT; cdr3_aa: CASSIGAGVTGELFF
j_call: TRBJ2-2; v_call: TRBV6-2/TRBV6-3; clone_size: few; d_call: -; cdr3_nt: TGTGCCAGCAGGGGGGCGGGCACCGGGGAGCTGTTTTTT; cdr3_aa: CASRGAGTGELFF
j_call: TRBJ1-5; v_call: TRBV18; clone_size: few; d_call: -; cdr3_nt: TGTGCCAGCTCACCGGCCCCGGCGTGGCCCCAGCATTTT; cdr3_aa: CASSPAPAWPQHF
j_call: TRBJ2-7; v_call: TRBV29-1; clone_size: -; d_call: -; cdr3_nt: TGCAGCGTAGCCAGGGTGGTGGACGAGCAGTACTTC; cdr3_aa: CSVARVVDEQYF